Listed below are T cell receptor beta chains from one sample, sequenced in a study of Ad26.COV2.S vaccination and SARS-CoV-2 variants. Only in-frame clones appear in the TCRdb table, and some are missing; sequencing was by immunoSEQ multiplex PCR. This table holds over 130,000 clones, roughly 88% found once. The sample was peripheral blood, taken after recovery from COVID-19. The receptors were gathered from a human donor who had recovered from COVID-19. CDR3s include the opening cysteine and the closing phenylalanine or tryptophan. D genes are given only for firm matches.

V gene	D gene	J gene	CDR3 DNA	CDR3 protein
TRBV6-2/TRBV6-3	NA	TRBJ2-7	TGTGCCAGCAGTTATCCAGGGGTAGGTATGGAGCAGTACTTC	CASSYPGVGMEQYF
TRBV12-3/TRBV12-4	NA	TRBJ2-5	TGTGCCAGCAGTTTGTCGCAGGGTAAAGACCAGTACTTC	CASSLSQGKDQYF
TRBV19	NA	TRBJ2-3	TGTGCCACCTCTCTCCGCTGGTCCAGCACAGATACGCAGTATTTT	CATSLRWSSTDTQYF
TRBV11-2	NA	TRBJ2-3	TGTGCCAGCAGCTTAGAATCCTCTCTGGGGGATACGCAGTATTTT	CASSLESSLGDTQYF
TRBV30	TRBD1	TRBJ1-4	TGTGCCTGGAGTGTTGGGGGACAGGATGAAAAACTGTTTTTT	CAWSVGGQDEKLFF
TRBV7-2	NA	TRBJ1-5	TGTGCCAGCAGCTATCACAATCAGCCCCAGCATTTT	CASSYHNQPQHF
TRBV7-2	NA	TRBJ2-6	TGTGCCAGCAGCTTACGGGACACAAGCTCTGGGGCCAACGTCCTGACTTTC	CASSLRDTSSGANVLTF
TRBV4-1	TRBD1	TRBJ1-4	TGCGCCAGCAGCCGCACAGGGGCAACTAATGAAAAACTGTTTTTT	CASSRTGATNEKLFF
TRBV2	NA	TRBJ1-4	TGTGCCAGCAGGGGGCATCCCTCCGAAAAACTGTTTTTT	CASRGHPSEKLFF
TRBV6-5	NA	TRBJ1-6	TGTGCCAGCAGTTATATACGGGGGAATTCACCCCTCCACTTT	CASSYIRGNSPLHF